This T cell receptor beta chain was obtained from a study of T cell responses to AZD1222 COVID-19 vaccine. This CDR3 is 15 amino acids long. Germline-derived CDR1 and CDR2 are MNHEY and SVGEGT. Trimming took 5 bases from V and 6 from J, leaving 17 bases between them. Clones were read by immunoSEQ multiplex PCR, and TCRdb kept only the in-frame ones, dropping some. The data show about 160,000 clones, roughly 90% seen once. The chain recombines TRBV6-2 or TRBV6-3 with TRBJ1-5, with no clear D. Source: peripheral blood, taken on day 0 of AZD1222 vaccination. This receptor was identified in an adult in good health. CDR3 in amino acids: CASSPLALGGQPQHF. The CDR3 DNA sequence: TGTGCCAGCAGTCCCCTGGCCCTCGGTGGTCAGCCCCAGCATTTT.